These 8 T cell receptor beta chains were all obtained from the same sample, sequenced in a study of B cell selection in AIRE deficiency. CD4+CD127+ cells were sorted as the conventional CD4 T cells. Data came from immunoSEQ multiplex PCR; TCRdb stores just in-frame clones and leaves some out. The sample includes 25,000 or so clones, around 97% seen only once; the top ten take roughly 0.18%. The sample consisted of conventional CD4+ T cells sorted from PBMCs. The receptors were sampled from a human donor with AIRE deficiency.

The chain employs TRBV27 and TRBJ2-1; the match to TRBD2 covers 7 bases. The CDR3 consists of 13 residues. Unmatched junction bases numbered 6, after V lost 6 bases and J lost 7 bases. Germline V gene data show CDR1 as MNHEY and CDR2 as SMNVEV (reference sequence). In nucleotides, the CDR3 is TGTGCCAGCAGACTTCCTAGCGGTAATGAGCAGTTCTTC. It encodes CASRLPSGNEQFF.

The chain couples TRBV19 to TRBJ2-3, with D possibly called TRBD1 or TRBD2 (5 bases each). This CDR3 is 15 amino acids long. The V end lost 6 bases, the J end lost 1 base, and 14 bases lay between the germline ends. Per the germline V gene, CDR1 is LNHDA and CDR2 is SQIVND (reference sequence). The CDR3 DNA reads as TGTGCCAGTAGACGTGGGGGAGCGGGCACAGATACGCAGTATTTT. This gives the protein CASRRGGAGTDTQYF.

A single count supports this clone. J is TRBJ2-5 and V is TRBV6-6, with a tentative D call TRBD2 (5 bases). This CDR3 is 12 amino acids long. Germline V gene data show CDR1 as MNHNY and CDR2 as SVGAGI (reference sequence). V lost 7 bases to trimming and J lost 13 bases, with 19 bases between them. The chain's CDR3 is CASTLLRVSWYF. The DNA for the CDR3 is TGTGCCAGCACCCTACTGAGGGTCTCGTGGTACTTC.

V gene TRBV27 combines with J gene TRBJ2-5; TRBD2 matches 11 bases. Germline V gene lookup returns CDR1 MNHEY and CDR2 SMNVEV (reference sequence). The CDR3 has 15 amino acids. Germline trimming cut 3 bases from V and 4 bases from J; bases unmatched to any gene: 4. The CDR3 nucleotides read TGTGCCAGCAGTTTGCTAGCGGGAGGCAGAGAGACCCAGTACTTC. Its protein is CASSLLAGGRETQYF.

This rearrangement joins TRBV4-2 to TRBJ1-6, with 8 bases fitting TRBD1. The J segment lost 7 bases and the V segment lost 0 bases, leaving 2 bases of the junction unmatched. The V gene's germline CDR1 is LGHNA and CDR2 YNFKEQ. The CDR3 covers 15 residues. The CDR3 here is CASSQETGGNSPLHF. DNA of the CDR3: TGTGCCAGCAGCCAAGAAACAGGGGGAAATTCACCCCTCCACTTT.

The gene calls are TRBV5-6 and TRBJ2-7; D not certain. The V end lost 0 bases, the J end lost 0 bases, and 7 bases lay between the germline ends. Germline V gene sequence: CDR1 SGHDT, CDR2 YYEEEE. The CDR3 contains 14 residues. Written as DNA, the CDR3 is TGTGCCAGCAGCTTGGTGGTCAACTCCTACGAGCAGTACTTC. This gives the protein CASSLVVNSYEQYF.

The chain carries TRBV4-1 and TRBJ2-7; no definite D call. Between the trimmed V and J ends, which lost 4 bases and 0 bases, there was a span of 13 bases. The CDR3 has 15 amino acids. In germline, CDR1 is MGHRA, CDR2 YSYEKL. The CDR3 here is CASSPNIGFSYEQYF. The CDR3, as DNA: TGCGCCAGCAGCCCAAACATAGGGTTCTCCTACGAGCAGTACTTC.

The rearrangement links TRBV9 to TRBJ1-1; TRBD1 matches 7 bases. Germline loops: CDR1 SGDLS, CDR2 YYNGEE. The V segment lost 3 bases and the J segment 6 bases; nucleotides outside the gene matches: 5. This CDR3 contains 13 residues. The CDR3 DNA reads as TGTGCCAGCAGCGCGGGACAGCTACCTGAAGCTTTCTTT. Translated: CASSAGQLPEAFF.